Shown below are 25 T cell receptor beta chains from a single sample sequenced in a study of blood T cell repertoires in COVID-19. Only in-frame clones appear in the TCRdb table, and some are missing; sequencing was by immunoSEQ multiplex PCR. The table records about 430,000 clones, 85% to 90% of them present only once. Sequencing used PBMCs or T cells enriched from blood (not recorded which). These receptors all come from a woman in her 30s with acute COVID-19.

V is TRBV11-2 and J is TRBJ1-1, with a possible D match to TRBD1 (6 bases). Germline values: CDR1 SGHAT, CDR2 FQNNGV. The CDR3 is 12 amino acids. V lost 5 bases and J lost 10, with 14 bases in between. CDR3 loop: CASSPFQGRAFF. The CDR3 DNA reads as TGTGCCAGCAGCCCATTCCAGGGGAGAGCTTTCTTT.

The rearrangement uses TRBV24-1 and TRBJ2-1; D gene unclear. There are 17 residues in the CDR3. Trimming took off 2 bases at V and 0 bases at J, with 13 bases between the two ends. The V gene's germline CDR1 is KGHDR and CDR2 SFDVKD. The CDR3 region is CATSDSLRLSSYNEQFF. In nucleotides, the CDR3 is TGTGCCACCAGTGATTCCTTGCGGCTGAGCTCCTACAATGAGCAGTTCTTC.

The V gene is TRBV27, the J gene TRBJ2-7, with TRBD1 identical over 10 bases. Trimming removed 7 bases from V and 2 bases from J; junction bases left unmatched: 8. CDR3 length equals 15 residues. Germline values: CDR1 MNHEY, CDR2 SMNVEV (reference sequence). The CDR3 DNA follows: TGTGCCAGCACGTCCTTAGGGACAGGGGCCTACGAGCAGTACTTC. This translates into CASTSLGTGAYEQYF.

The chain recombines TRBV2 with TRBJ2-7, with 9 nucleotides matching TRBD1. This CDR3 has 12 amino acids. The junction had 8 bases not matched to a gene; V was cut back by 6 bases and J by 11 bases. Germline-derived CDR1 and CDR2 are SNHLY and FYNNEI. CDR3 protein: CASSAGTGIEYF. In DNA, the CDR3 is TGTGCCAGCAGCGCCGGGACAGGGATCGAGTACTTC.

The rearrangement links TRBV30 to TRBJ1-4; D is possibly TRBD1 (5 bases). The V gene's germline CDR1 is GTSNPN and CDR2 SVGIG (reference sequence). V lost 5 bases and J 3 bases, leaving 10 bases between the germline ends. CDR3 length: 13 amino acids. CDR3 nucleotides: TGTGCCTGGGGACACCTCGCTAATGAAAAACTGTTTTTT. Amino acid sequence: CAWGHLANEKLFF. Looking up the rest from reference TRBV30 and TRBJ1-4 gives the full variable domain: SQTIHQWPATLVQPVGSPLSLECTVEGTSNPNLYWYRQAAGRGLQLLFYSVGIGQISSEVPQNLSASRPQDRQFILSSKKLLLSDSGFYLCAWGHLANEKLFFGSGTQLSVL.

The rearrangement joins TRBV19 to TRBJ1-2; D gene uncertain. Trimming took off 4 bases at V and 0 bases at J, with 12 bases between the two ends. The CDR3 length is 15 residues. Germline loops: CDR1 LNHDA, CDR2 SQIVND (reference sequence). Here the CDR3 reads CASSTVPTTNYGYTF. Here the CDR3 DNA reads TGTGCCAGTAGTACAGTCCCCACTACTAACTATGGCTACACCTTC.

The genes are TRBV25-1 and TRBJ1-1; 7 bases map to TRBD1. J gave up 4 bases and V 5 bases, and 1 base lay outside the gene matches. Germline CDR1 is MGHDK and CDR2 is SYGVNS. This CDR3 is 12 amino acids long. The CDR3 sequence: CASSYRGTEAFF. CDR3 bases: TGTGCCAGCAGTTACAGGGGCACTGAAGCTTTCTTT.

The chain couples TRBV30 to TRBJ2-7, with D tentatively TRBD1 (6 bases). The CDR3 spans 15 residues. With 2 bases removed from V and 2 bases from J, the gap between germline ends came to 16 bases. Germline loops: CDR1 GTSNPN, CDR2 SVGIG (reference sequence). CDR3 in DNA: TGTGCCTGGAGTAACCCAAGGACAGCTACCTACGAGCAGTACTTC. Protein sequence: CAWSNPRTATYEQYF.

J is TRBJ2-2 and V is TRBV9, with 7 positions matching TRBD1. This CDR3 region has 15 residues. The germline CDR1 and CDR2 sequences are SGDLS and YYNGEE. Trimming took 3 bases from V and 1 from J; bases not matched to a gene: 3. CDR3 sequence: CASSGTGGNTGELFF. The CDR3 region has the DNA TGTGCCAGCAGCGGGACAGGAGGGAACACCGGGGAGCTGTTTTTT.

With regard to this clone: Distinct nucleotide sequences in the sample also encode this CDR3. The CDR3 nucleotides read TGTGCCAGCAGCGGGACAGGCGATACCGGGGAGCTGTTTTTT. Its protein product is CASSGTGDTGELFF. The V call is TRBV2, the J call TRBJ2-2; 8 positions match TRBD1. After removal of 6 bases from V and 5 bases from J, the junction contained 5 bases not matched to a gene. Germline V gives CDR1 SNHLY, CDR2 FYNNEI. CDR3 size: 14 residues.

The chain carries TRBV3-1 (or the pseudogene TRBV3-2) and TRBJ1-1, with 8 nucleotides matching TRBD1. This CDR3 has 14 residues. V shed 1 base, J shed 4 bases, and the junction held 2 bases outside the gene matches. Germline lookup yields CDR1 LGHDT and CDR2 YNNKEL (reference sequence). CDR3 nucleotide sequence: TGTGCCAGCAGCCAAGGGACAGGGTTCACTGAAGCTTTCTTT. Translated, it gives CASSQGTGFTEAFF.

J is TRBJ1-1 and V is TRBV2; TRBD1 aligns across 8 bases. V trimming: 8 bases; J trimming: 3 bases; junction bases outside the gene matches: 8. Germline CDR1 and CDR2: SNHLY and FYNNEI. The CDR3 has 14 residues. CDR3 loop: CASFWAGGYTEAFF. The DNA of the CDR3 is TGTGCCAGCTTCTGGGCAGGGGGCTACACTGAAGCTTTCTTT. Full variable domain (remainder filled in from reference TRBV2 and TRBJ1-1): EPEVTQTPSHQVTQMGQEVILRCVPISNHLYFYWYRQILGQKVEFLVSFYNNEISEKSEIFDDQFSVERPDGSNFTLKIRSTKLEDSAMYFCASFWAGGYTEAFFGQGTRLTVV.

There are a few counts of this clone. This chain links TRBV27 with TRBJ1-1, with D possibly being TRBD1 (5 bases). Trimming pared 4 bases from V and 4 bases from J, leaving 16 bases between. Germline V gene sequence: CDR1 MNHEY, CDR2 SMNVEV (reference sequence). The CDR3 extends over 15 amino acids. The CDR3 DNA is TGTGCCAGCAGTTCATTACAGGTTGGAGTCACTGAAGCTTTCTTT. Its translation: CASSSLQVGVTEAFF.

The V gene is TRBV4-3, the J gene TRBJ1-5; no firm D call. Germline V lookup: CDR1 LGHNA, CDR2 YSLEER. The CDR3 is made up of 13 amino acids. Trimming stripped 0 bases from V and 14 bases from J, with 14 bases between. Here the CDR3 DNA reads TGCGCCAGCAGCCAAGATTTAGGCCTCGGAGAGCATTTT. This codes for CASSQDLGLGEHF.

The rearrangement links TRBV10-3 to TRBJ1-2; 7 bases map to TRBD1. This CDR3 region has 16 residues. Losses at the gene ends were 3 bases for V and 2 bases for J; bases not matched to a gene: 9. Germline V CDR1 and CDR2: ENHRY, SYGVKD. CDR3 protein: CAISDQIGGANYGYTF. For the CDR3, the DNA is TGTGCCATCAGTGATCAGATAGGGGGCGCAAACTATGGCTACACCTTC.

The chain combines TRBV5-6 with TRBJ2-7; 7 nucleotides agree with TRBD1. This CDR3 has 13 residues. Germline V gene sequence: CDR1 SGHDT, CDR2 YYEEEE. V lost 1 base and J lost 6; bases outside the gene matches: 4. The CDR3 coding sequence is TGTGCCAGCAGCTTGAAGGGGGCGGGCGAGCAGTACTTC. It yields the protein CASSLKGAGEQYF.

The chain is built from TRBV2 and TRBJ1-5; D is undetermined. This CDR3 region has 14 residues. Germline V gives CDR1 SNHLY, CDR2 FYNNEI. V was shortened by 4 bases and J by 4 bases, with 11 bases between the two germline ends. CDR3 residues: CASSGHSGNQPQHF. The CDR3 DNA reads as TGTGCCAGCAGTGGGCATTCAGGAAATCAGCCCCAGCATTTT.

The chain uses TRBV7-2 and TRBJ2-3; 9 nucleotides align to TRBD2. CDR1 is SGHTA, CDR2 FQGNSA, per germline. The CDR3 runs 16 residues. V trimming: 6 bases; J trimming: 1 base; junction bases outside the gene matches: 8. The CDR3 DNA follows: TGTGCCAGCAGAACCGCGCGCGGGGGGGGCACAGATACGCAGTATTTT. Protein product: CASRTARGGGTDTQYF.

As DNA, the CDR3 is TGCGCCAGCAGCTTGCGGGACAGGGCCTCCGCGAACACCGGGGAGCTGTTTTTT. Amino acid sequence: CASSLRDRASANTGELFF. The chain couples TRBV5-1 to TRBJ2-2; 9 nucleotides agree with TRBD1. Trimming cost V 1 base and J 0 bases; bases outside gene matches: 7. Per germline, CDR1 SGHRS and CDR2 YFSETQ. CDR3 length: 18 amino acids.

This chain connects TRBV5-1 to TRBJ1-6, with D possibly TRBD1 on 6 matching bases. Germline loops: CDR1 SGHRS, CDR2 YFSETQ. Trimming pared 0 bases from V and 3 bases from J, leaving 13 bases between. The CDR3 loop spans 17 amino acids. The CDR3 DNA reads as TGCGCCAGCAGCTTGGGGGCAGGGGCCGGCTATAATTCACCCCTCCACTTT. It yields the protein CASSLGAGAGYNSPLHF.

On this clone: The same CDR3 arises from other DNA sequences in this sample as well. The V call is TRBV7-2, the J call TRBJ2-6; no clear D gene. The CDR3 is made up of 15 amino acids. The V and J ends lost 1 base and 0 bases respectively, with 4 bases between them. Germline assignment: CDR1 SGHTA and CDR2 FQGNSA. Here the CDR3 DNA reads TGTGCCAGCAGCTTAGACAGCTCTGGGGCCAACGTCCTGACTTTC. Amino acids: CASSLDSSGANVLTF.

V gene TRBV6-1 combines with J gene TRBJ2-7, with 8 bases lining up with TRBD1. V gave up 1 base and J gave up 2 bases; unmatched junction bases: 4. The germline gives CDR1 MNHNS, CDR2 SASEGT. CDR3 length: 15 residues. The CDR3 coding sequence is TGTGCCAGCAGTGAAGGGACAGGGAGGACCTACGAGCAGTACTTC. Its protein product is CASSEGTGRTYEQYF.

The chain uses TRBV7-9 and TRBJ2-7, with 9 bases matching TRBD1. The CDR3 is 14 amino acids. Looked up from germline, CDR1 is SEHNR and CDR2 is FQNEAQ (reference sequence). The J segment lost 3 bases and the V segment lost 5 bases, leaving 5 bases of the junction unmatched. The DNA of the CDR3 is TGTGCCAGCAGCGCATGGACAGGGGACTACGAGCAGTACTTC. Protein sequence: CASSAWTGDYEQYF. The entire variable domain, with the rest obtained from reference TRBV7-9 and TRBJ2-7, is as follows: DTGVSQNPRHKITKRGQNVTFRCDPISEHNRLYWYRQTLGQGPEFLTYFQNEAQLEKSRLLSDRFSAERPKGSFSTLEIQRTEQGDSAMYLCASSAWTGDYEQYFGPGTRLTVT.

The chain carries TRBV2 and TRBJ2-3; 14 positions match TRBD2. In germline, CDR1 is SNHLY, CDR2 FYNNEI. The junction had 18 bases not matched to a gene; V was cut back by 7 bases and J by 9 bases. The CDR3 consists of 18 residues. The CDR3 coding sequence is TGTGCCAGCACTCACACCGCAGGGACTAGCGGGGGAGGGGGGACGCAGTATTTT. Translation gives CASTHTAGTSGGGGTQYF. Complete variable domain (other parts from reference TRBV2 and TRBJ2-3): EPEVTQTPSHQVTQMGQEVILRCVPISNHLYFYWYRQILGQKVEFLVSFYNNEISEKSEIFDDQFSVERPDGSNFTLKIRSTKLEDSAMYFCASTHTAGTSGGGGTQYFGPGTRLTVL.

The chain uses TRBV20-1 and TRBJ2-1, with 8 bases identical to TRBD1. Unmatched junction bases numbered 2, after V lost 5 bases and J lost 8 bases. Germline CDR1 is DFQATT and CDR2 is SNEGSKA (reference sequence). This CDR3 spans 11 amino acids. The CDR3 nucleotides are TGCAGTGCTGAGGGACAGGATGAGCAGTTCTTC. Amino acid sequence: CSAEGQDEQFF.